These 25 T cell receptor beta chains were sequenced from one sample in a study of tumor-infiltrating lymphocytes in primary liver carcinoma. The source of the blood RNA was unsorted whole blood, and germline DNA was extracted as well. Constant-region priming of about 0.5 ug total RNA yielded TCR beta cDNA. Three nested multiplex PCR rounds, a slightly modified ARM-PCR method, built the TCR beta libraries. The first two PCR rounds used TRBV1-TRBV30 forward primers with a C-beta reverse primer, approximately 11 cycles each. MiXCR was run by TCRdb on the multiplex PCR reads, yielding one entry per CDR3 protein. The table records about 320,000 distinct CDR3 sequences, roughly three fifths of them present only once. The sample taken for sequencing was peripheral blood. The receptors stem from a woman in her twenties or thirties with primary liver carcinoma and hepatitis B virus infection.

A remark on this clonotype: A read error may account for a junction end that differs from germline. The chain combines TRBV10-3 with TRBJ2-5; D is ambiguous. Germline lookup yields CDR1 ENHRY and CDR2 SYGVKD. The CDR3 contains 15 residues. In DNA form, the CDR3 reads TGTACCATCAGTGAACGGAGCGCCGGTCAAGAGACCCAGTACTTC. Translating gives CTISERSAGQETQYF.

This clonotype showed up many times. CDR3 in DNA: TGCGCCAGCAGCAAATCAGCGGGAGAGGACGTTGAGCAGTTCTTC. Translation gives CASSKSAGEDVEQFF. This chain joins TRBV4-1 and TRBJ2-1, with 8 bases fitting TRBD2. With V trimmed by 5 bases and J by 9 bases, 12 bases remained unmatched. The CDR3 contains 15 residues. CDR1 MGHRA and CDR2 YSYEKL come from the germline V gene.

Of note for this clonotype: The junction differs from germline at one of its ends, possibly a read error. V usage is TRBV6-2 or TRBV6-3 and J usage is TRBJ2-2; 11 bases agree with TRBD2. This CDR3 comprises 15 residues. The V gene's germline CDR1 is MNHEY and CDR2 SVGEGT. This CDR3 reads CATRRLAGTTGELFF. As DNA, the CDR3 is TGTGCCACCAGAAGACTAGCGGGGACCACCGGGGAGTTGTTTTTT.

With respect to this clonotype: Given a much more abundant clone one base away, this may be a read error. This rearrangement joins TRBV4-2 to TRBJ2-7; D is perhaps TRBD2 (5 bases). The CDR3 is 19 amino acids. Germline lookup yields CDR1 LGHNA and CDR2 YNFKEQ. As DNA, the CDR3 is TGTGCCAACAGCCAAGATGACGAATCCGGACTTTTCCATCCTAGGCAGCAGTACTTC. Translation gives CANSQDDESGLFHPRQQYF.

This clonotype came up once. A read error is possible here, since a much larger clone lies one base away. The chain links TRBV6-2 or TRBV6-3 to TRBJ2-5; D is uncertain. Germline values: CDR1 MNHEY, CDR2 SVGEGT. The CDR3 covers 13 residues. In nucleotides, the CDR3 is TGTGGCAGCTTCGGACGGTATCAAGAGACCCAGTACTTC. This codes for CGSFGRYQETQYF.

Remarks on this clonotype: Germline is not matched at one junction end, which may reflect a read error. This chain uses TRBV5-4 with TRBJ2-4; D possibly uses TRBD1 or TRBD2 (5 bases each). Per germline, CDR1 SGHNT and CDR2 YYREEE (reference sequence). The CDR3 loop spans 16 amino acids. CDR3 sequence (DNA): TGTGCCAGCAGCCAACTGGGCACGGGGCCACGCGTTATTCAGTATTTC. Translated, it gives CASSQLGTGPRVIQYF.

This clonotype was seen at least ten times. This chain uses TRBV4-1 with TRBJ2-4, with D uncertain. V gave up 4 bases and J gave up 0 bases, with 25 bases separating them. The CDR3 runs to 20 residues. Germline V lookup: CDR1 MGHRA, CDR2 YSYEKL. The DNA of the CDR3 is TGCGCCAGCAGCCCCCGATTCCAGCGTGCGAAGGCCATAGCCAAAAACATTCAGTACTTC. It codes for CASSPRFQRAKAIAKNIQYF.

This clonotype has more than one count but fewer than ten. An end of the junction does not agree with germline; a read error may underlie this. The rearrangement uses TRBV29-1 and TRBJ1-2; D possibly corresponds to TRBD1 (6 bases). The CDR3 runs 12 residues. The germline CDR1 and CDR2 sequences are SQVTM and ANQGSEA. The CDR3 nucleotides are TGCAGCGTGACCCGGGACACGACGGGCTGCACCTTC. It specifies CSVTRDTTGCTF. Full variable domain (outside the CDR3, taken from reference TRBV29-1 and TRBJ1-2): SAVISQKPSRDICQRGTSLTIQCQVDSQVTMMFWYRQQPGQSLTLIATANQGSEATYESGFVIDKFPISRPNLTFSTLTVSNMSPEDSSIYLCSVTRDTTGCTFGSGTRLTVV.

This clonotype showed up many times. The chain's CDR3 is CASSLDPRGSGNTIYF. The CDR3 DNA reads TGTGCCAGCAGCTTAGATCCAAGGGGCTCTGGAAACACCATATATTTT. This chain uses TRBV11-2 with TRBJ1-3; TRBD1 might be the D (5 bases). V lost 0 bases to trimming and J lost 0 bases, with 9 bases between them. This CDR3 is 16 amino acids long. Germline CDR1 SGHAT, CDR2 FQNNGV.

Remarks on this clonotype: A read error may explain this, as a much larger clone is one base away. The conserved final phenylalanine or tryptophan is absent from the CDR3, which likely points to a read error. The chain joins TRBV11-2 to TRBJ2-7; D ambiguous. Per germline, CDR1 SGHAT and CDR2 FQNNGV. V gave up 5 bases and J gave up 0 bases, with 8 bases separating them. This CDR3 region has 13 residues. CDR3 nucleotides: TGTGCCAGCAGCCCCAGGAGCTCCTACGAGCAGTACTCC. Translation gives CASSPRSSYEQYS.

This chain uses TRBV7-9 with TRBJ1-4; a weak D match, TRBD1 (6 bases). V was clipped by 5 bases and J by 8 bases, with 18 bases between them. CDR3 length equals 15 residues. Germline V gene sequence: CDR1 SEHNR, CDR2 FQNEAQ (reference sequence). The CDR3 here is CASSKTGGSIEKLFF. DNA of the CDR3: TGTGCCAGCAGCAAGACAGGCGGCAGCATAGAAAAACTGTTTTTT.

J is TRBJ2-6 and V is TRBV5-4, with 7 bases identical to TRBD1. Per germline, CDR1 SGHNT and CDR2 YYREEE (reference sequence). Trimming at V came to 2 bases and at J to 0 bases, leaving 8 bases not matched to a gene. The CDR3 runs to 18 residues. CDR3 coding DNA: TGTGCCAGCAGCTTCCCGGGACAGAAAGTCTCTGGGGCCAACGTCCTGACTTTC. Translated, it gives CASSFPGQKVSGANVLTF.

In this sample, this clonotype turned up a few times. The rearrangement joins TRBV12-5 to TRBJ2-3; TRBD2 aligns across 9 bases. The ends lost 7 bases at V and 1 base at J; junction bases unmatched: 3. Germline CDR1 is LGHNT and CDR2 is FRNRAP. The CDR3 loop spans 14 amino acids. CDR3 sequence reads: CASVWTSGTDTQYF. CDR3 nucleotide sequence: TGTGCTAGTGTCTGGACTAGCGGCACAGATACGCAGTATTTT.

This clonotype was found many times. V usage is TRBV4-3 and J usage is TRBJ1-1; 12 nucleotides match TRBD1. The CDR3 consists of 16 residues. The germline V gene has CDR1 LGHNA and CDR2 YSLEER. J gave up 8 bases and V 4 bases, and 11 bases lay outside the gene matches. The CDR3: CASSRGTGGDSAEAFF. The CDR3 DNA reads as TGCGCCAGCAGCCGGGGGACAGGGGGCGATTCTGCGGAAGCTTTCTTT.

CDR3 amino acids: CASSGKGDRGNSPLHF. Written as DNA, the CDR3 is TGTGCCAGCAGTGGCAAGGGGGACAGGGGGAATTCACCCCTCCACTTT. This rearrangement joins TRBV6-1 to TRBJ1-6, with TRBD1 matching over 11 bases. With 4 bases clipped from V and 7 bases from J, the junction kept 6 bases outside the gene matches. The CDR3 extends over 16 amino acids. Germline-derived CDR1 and CDR2 are MNHNS and SASEGT.

This clonotype came up a few times. The chain combines TRBV5-5 with TRBJ2-7; the match to TRBD1 covers 7 bases. Germline V gene lookup returns CDR1 SGHKS and CDR2 YYEKEE (reference sequence). CDR3 length equals 14 residues. The J segment lost 12 bases and the V segment lost 7 bases, leaving 19 bases of the junction unmatched. In DNA, the CDR3 is TGTGCCAGCCGTACCGAGCTTGCCTCAGGGGGAGCGTACTTC. Amino acid sequence: CASRTELASGGAYF.

A note on this clonotype: A much larger clone differs by one base, so this may be a read error. The rearrangement links TRBV11-3 to TRBJ1-1; D gene uncertain. Germline CDR1 is SGHNT and CDR2 is YENEEA. This CDR3 has 14 amino acids. The CDR3 bases are TGTGTCAGCAGCCAGGACGGGCCGAACACTGAAGCTTTCTTT. This encodes CVSSQDGPNTEAFF.

The chain couples TRBV10-3 to TRBJ2-5; tentatively, D is TRBD1 or TRBD2 (7 bases each). CDR1 is ENHRY and CDR2 is SYGVKD in the germline V gene. The CDR3 has 14 residues. Trimming shortened V by 10 bases and J by 5 bases, and 20 bases separated the two germline ends. CDR3 in amino acids: CATAQGGGIETQYF. CDR3 DNA sequence: TGTGCCACGGCCCAGGGAGGGGGCATCGAGACCCAGTACTTC.

Points on this clonotype: With a much larger clone just one base away, this may be a read error. In DNA form, the CDR3 reads TGTGCTTGTGGTTCTTATAGACAGGACTACACTGAAGCTTTCTTT. Amino acid sequence: CACGSYRQDYTEAFF. The V and J genes are TRBV12-5 and TRBJ1-1; maybe TRBD1 (6 bases). The length of the CDR3 is 15 residues. Germline values: CDR1 LGHNT, CDR2 FRNRAP. Combining the CDR3 with reference TRBV12-5 and TRBJ1-1 gives the whole variable domain DARVTQTPRHKVTEMGQEVTMRCQPILGHNTVFWYRQTMMQGLELLAYFRNRAPLDDSGMPKDRFSAEMPDATLATLKIQPSEPRDSAVYFCACGSYRQDYTEAFFGQGTRLTVV.

This clonotype was counted only a few times. The genes are TRBV7-9 and TRBJ2-7, with D maybe TRBD2 (5 bases). This CDR3 spans 11 amino acids. CDR1 and CDR2 from the germline V gene are SEHNR and FQNEAQ (reference sequence). V was pared by 3 bases and J by 7 bases, with 7 bases between. The CDR3: CASSLEEEQYF. The CDR3, as DNA: TGTGCCAGCAGCTTGGAGGAAGAGCAGTACTTC.

In this sample, this clonotype turned up many times. V usage is TRBV4-1 and J usage is TRBJ1-2; D ambiguous. V was cut by 1 base and J by 4 bases, with 13 bases left in between. Germline CDR1 MGHRA, CDR2 YSYEKL. The CDR3 loop spans 15 amino acids. The CDR3 loop is CASSQVGVNPYGYTF. CDR3 coding DNA: TGCGCCAGCAGCCAAGTTGGTGTTAACCCCTATGGCTACACCTTC.

With regard to this clonotype: The junction shows a germline mismatch at one end, possibly a read error. The V gene is TRBV11-2, the J gene TRBJ2-1, with D unclear. Germline V CDR1 and CDR2: SGHAT, FQNNGV. The CDR3 covers 15 residues. CDR3 in amino acids: CASSLVAAPYNERFF. The DNA of the CDR3 is TGCGCCAGCAGCTTAGTTGCAGCCCCCTACAATGAGCGGTTCTTC.

A note on this clonotype: A much larger clone is a single base away; this may be a read error. This chain uses TRBV6-5 with TRBJ2-2; TRBD1 matches 8 bases. The CDR3 contains 12 residues. CDR1 and CDR2 from the germline V gene are MNHEY and SVGAGI. The CDR3 sequence is CVSRTGTGELFF. Here the CDR3 DNA reads TGTGTCAGCAGGACAGGGACCGGGGAGCTGTTTTTT.

The DNA for the CDR3 is TGTGCCAGCAGAAAGGGACAGGGAAACGCTGAAGCTTTCTTT. This encodes CASRKGQGNAEAFF. This chain joins TRBV12-3 or TRBV12-4 and TRBJ1-1, with 9 bases aligning to TRBD1. The ends lost 6 bases at V and 6 bases at J; junction bases unmatched: 8. The CDR3 is 14 residues long.

About this clonotype: This sequence may be a read error, since a much larger clone differs from it by one base. This chain uses TRBV29-1 with TRBJ2-2; 7 bases are shared with TRBD2. V was pared by 4 bases and J by 5 bases, with 16 bases of the junction left unmatched. Germline V gene lookup returns CDR1 SQVTM and CDR2 ANQGSEA. The CDR3 loop spans 17 amino acids. The CDR3 DNA follows: TGCAGCGTTGTGGGGTCGCGCGGGGGATGGAAGACCGGGGAGCTGTTTTTT. Its translation is CSVVGSRGGWKTGELFF.